These 21 T cell receptor beta chains were all obtained from the same sample, sequenced in a study of blood T cell repertoires in COVID-19. The assay was immunoSEQ multiplex PCR, and TCRdb's table has in-frame clones only and misses some. The table includes 120,000 or so clones, around three quarters detected once. The specimen was peripheral blood. Receptor source: a man in his 70s with acute or convalescent COVID-19.

V gene TRBV18 combines with J gene TRBJ1-1; tentative D call: TRBD1 (6 bases). Germline CDR1 reads KGHSH; CDR2 reads LQKENI. The CDR3 loop spans 14 amino acids. Trimming shortened V by 6 bases and J by 3 bases, and 14 bases separated the two germline ends. The CDR3 DNA reads as TGTGCCAGCTCCTCGACAGGCCTGGACACTGAAGCTTTCTTT. As protein: CASSSTGLDTEAFF.

V usage is TRBV28 and J usage is TRBJ1-3, with D tentatively TRBD1 (6 bases). Germline loops: CDR1 MDHEN, CDR2 SYDVKM. Trimming stripped 4 bases from V and 4 bases from J, with 20 bases between. The CDR3 has 17 residues. CDR3 in DNA: TGTGCCAGCAGTTCCGCCCAGGGGCAGGGAGGGGGAAACACCATATATTTT. It specifies CASSSAQGQGGGNTIYF.

CDR3 nucleotides: TGTGCCAGTAGTATAGGTGTTGGACAGGGGGCGCGCGACTATGGCTACACCTTC. Translation: CASSIGVGQGARDYGYTF. The genes are TRBV19 and TRBJ1-2; 11 positions agree with TRBD1. V lost 1 base and J lost 3; bases outside the gene matches: 10. CDR1 is LNHDA, CDR2 SQIVND, per germline (reference sequence). CDR3 length equals 18 residues.

The rearrangement links TRBV7-2 to TRBJ2-1, with D maybe TRBD2 (6 bases). This CDR3 has 16 residues. Between the trimmed V and J ends, which lost 6 bases and 2 bases, there was a span of 17 bases. Per germline, CDR1 SGHTA and CDR2 FQGNSA. CDR3 amino acids: CASSQTTSPTYNEQFF. DNA for the CDR3: TGTGCCAGCAGTCAAACTACTAGCCCCACCTACAATGAGCAGTTCTTC.

In DNA, the CDR3 is TGTGCCAGCAGTGAATGCAGAAAGGGGGGGCCGAGAAACATTCAGTACTTC. Protein product: CASSECRKGGPRNIQYF. V is TRBV25-1 and J is TRBJ2-4, with TRBD2 as a possible D gene (7 bases). CDR1 is MGHDK, CDR2 SYGVNS, per germline. Trimming took off 1 base at V and 6 bases at J, with 19 bases between the two ends. This CDR3 has 17 amino acids. Complete variable domain (other parts from reference TRBV25-1 and TRBJ2-4): EADIYQTPRYLVIGTGKKITLECSQTMGHDKMYWYQQDPGMELHLIHYSYGVNSTEKGDLSSESTVSRIRTEHFPLTLESARPSHTSQYLCASSECRKGGPRNIQYFGAGTRLSVL.

The chain combines TRBV21-1 with TRBJ1-5. TRBV21-1 is reported as a pseudogene. CDR3 length: 13 amino acids. The CDR3, as DNA: TGTGCCAGCAGCAAGTACCGAGATCAGCCCCAGCATTTT. Protein: CASSKYRDQPQHF.

The V gene is TRBV18, the J gene TRBJ1-1; 10 nucleotides align to TRBD1. The V and J ends lost 3 bases and 4 bases, in that order; junction bases with no gene match: 2. From germline, CDR1 is KGHSH and CDR2 LQKENI. The CDR3 is made up of 14 amino acids. The CDR3, as DNA: TGTGCCAGCTCACCGGGGACAGGGGTCACTGAAGCTTTCTTT. This gives the protein CASSPGTGVTEAFF.

V usage is TRBV19 and J usage is TRBJ2-1; tentative D call: TRBD2 (6 bases). Germline CDR1 reads LNHDA; CDR2 reads SQIVND (reference sequence). Trimming stripped 5 bases from V and 1 base from J, with 9 bases between. The CDR3 contains 14 residues. CDR3 nucleotides: TGTGCCAGTAGTCGGGGAGGATCCTACAATGAGCAGTTCTTC. It yields the protein CASSRGGSYNEQFF.

The chain recombines TRBV14 with TRBJ2-1, with D possibly TRBD1 on 7 matching bases. Germline V gene sequence: CDR1 SGHDN, CDR2 FVKESK. Deletions cut 4 bases from V and 6 bases from J, with 19 bases between. This CDR3 comprises 16 residues. The CDR3 nucleotides are TGTGCCAGCAGCCGCACTGGGACAGTGGGGGGCAATGAGCAGTTCTTC. The encoded protein is CASSRTGTVGGNEQFF. Using reference TRBV14 and TRBJ2-1 for the parts outside the CDR3, the full variable domain is EAGVTQFPSHSVIEKGQTVTLRCDPISGHDNLYWYRRVMGKEIKFLLHFVKESKQDESGMPNNRFLAERTGGTYSTLKVQPAELEDSGVYFCASSRTGTVGGNEQFFGPGTRLTVL.

This clone appeared once. V usage is TRBV9 and J usage is TRBJ1-1; maybe TRBD1 (6 bases). In germline, CDR1 is SGDLS, CDR2 YYNGEE. Trimming removed 4 bases from V and 2 bases from J, with 18 bases in between. The CDR3 is 16 residues long. The CDR3 sequence: CASSPRGQGRNTEAFF. The CDR3, as DNA: TGTGCCAGCAGCCCTAGGGGTCAGGGGAGAAACACTGAAGCTTTCTTT.

The chain recombines TRBV3-1 (or the pseudogene TRBV3-2) with TRBJ2-2, with TRBD2 as a possible D gene (6 bases). CDR1 LGHDT and CDR2 YNNKEL come from the germline V gene (reference sequence). The CDR3 runs to 22 residues. Trimming took off 3 bases at V and 2 bases at J, with 31 bases between the two ends. CDR3: CASSQKLRAIAEIDTNTGELFF. CDR3 sequence (DNA): TGTGCCAGCAGCCAGAAGCTCCGAGCCATAGCGGAAATCGATACCAACACCGGGGAGCTGTTTTTT.

The chain carries TRBV24-1 and TRBJ2-7, with D perhaps TRBD2 (6 bases). V dropped 1 base and J dropped 6 bases, with 12 bases sitting between them. The CDR3 runs 14 residues. Germline V gene data show CDR1 as KGHDR and CDR2 as SFDVKD. The CDR3 is CATSDFSEGSEQYF. The CDR3 region has the DNA TGTGCCACCAGTGATTTCTCGGAGGGGAGCGAGCAGTACTTC.

V usage is TRBV4-1 and J usage is TRBJ2-5, with 8 bases identical to TRBD1. V shed 0 bases and J 5 bases; nucleotides not matched to a gene: 8. The germline V gene has CDR1 MGHRA and CDR2 YSYEKL. CDR3 length equals 16 residues. The CDR3 coding sequence is TGCGCCAGCAGCCAAGAACCGCAGGGGGCGCGGGAGACCCAGTACTTC. It is translated as CASSQEPQGARETQYF.

The gene calls are TRBV19 and TRBJ2-2, with 11 bases lining up with TRBD1. Germline CDR1 and CDR2: LNHDA and SQIVND (reference sequence). The CDR3 has 18 residues. J gave up 5 bases and V 5 bases, and 13 bases lay outside the gene matches. DNA of the CDR3: TGTGCCAGTAGTCCTAGGACAGGGGGCCCCGTAGGAACCGGGGAGCTGTTTTTT. Amino acid sequence: CASSPRTGGPVGTGELFF.

V is TRBV3-1 (or the pseudogene TRBV3-2) and J is TRBJ2-3; 8 nucleotides line up with TRBD1. The CDR3 length is 15 residues. In germline, CDR1 is LGHDT, CDR2 YNNKEL (reference sequence). Trimming cost V 3 bases and J 6 bases; bases outside gene matches: 8. CDR3 coding DNA: TGTGCCAGCAGCCAGAGACAGGGGCCGGTGGATACGCAGTATTTT. Protein sequence: CASSQRQGPVDTQYF.

This clone was seen only once. The chain is built from TRBV5-4 and TRBJ2-5, with D possibly being TRBD2 (6 bases). CDR3 length equals 15 residues. The germline V and J ends were trimmed by 1 base and 2 bases, with 12 bases remaining between them. Germline loops: CDR1 SGHNT, CDR2 YYREEE (reference sequence). The CDR3 sequence is CASSLIYSGQETQYF. The CDR3 bases are TGTGCCAGCAGCTTGATCTATAGCGGACAAGAGACCCAGTACTTC.

The chain recombines TRBV7-9 with TRBJ1-3; no definite D call. The CDR3 totals 14 residues. In germline, CDR1 is SEHNR, CDR2 FQNEAQ (reference sequence). With 11 bases removed from V and 0 bases from J, the gap between germline ends came to 14 bases. The CDR3 loop reads CAGADLSSGNTIYF. The DNA for the CDR3 is TGTGCCGGCGCAGACTTGAGCTCTGGAAACACCATATATTTT.

This clone appeared once. This same CDR3 is encoded by further DNA sequences in the sample. The rearrangement uses TRBV6-5 and TRBJ1-2, with a possible D match to TRBD1 (5 bases). Germline V CDR1 and CDR2: MNHEY, SVGAGI. V was clipped by 2 bases and J by 4 bases, with 8 bases between them. This CDR3 is built from 13 residues. The CDR3 here is CASSYQGGYGYTF. The CDR3 nucleotides are TGTGCCAGCAGTTACCAGGGCGGCTATGGCTACACCTTC.

The rearrangement joins TRBV27 to TRBJ2-2; TRBD1 matches 7 bases. With V trimmed by 5 bases and J by 3 bases, 3 bases remained unmatched. Germline CDR1 reads MNHEY; CDR2 reads SMNVEV (reference sequence). The CDR3 is made up of 14 amino acids. In DNA, the CDR3 is TGTGCCAGCAGTCCAGGGACAGACACCGGGGAGCTGTTTTTT. Its translation: CASSPGTDTGELFF.

The rearrangement uses TRBV7-3 and TRBJ2-1, with D possibly TRBD2 on 5 matching bases. Germline-derived CDR1 and CDR2 are SGHTA and FQGTGA. The ends were cut back, 5 bases at V and 7 bases at J, with 21 bases in the middle. The CDR3 is 16 residues long. The CDR3 coding sequence is TGTGCCAGCAGCCCCTTACTCGGAGGCCTGCTGAATGAGCAGTTCTTC. Its protein is CASSPLLGGLLNEQFF.

This clone appeared once. The rearrangement joins TRBV5-5 to TRBJ1-1; 11 nucleotides align to TRBD1. The CDR3 is made up of 14 amino acids. V gave up 0 bases and J gave up 11 bases; unmatched junction bases: 6. Germline values: CDR1 SGHKS, CDR2 YYEKEE (reference sequence). The CDR3 region is CASSLALDRGLAFF. In DNA form, the CDR3 reads TGTGCCAGCAGCTTGGCCCTGGACAGGGGGCTTGCTTTCTTT.